What follows are 7 T cell receptor beta chains derived from one specimen sequenced in a study of shared clonotypes between healthy human individuals. Assay used: immunoSEQ multiplex PCR; TCRdb lists only in-frame clones, some missing. The top ten hold 10% of the sample, which has about 300,000 clones, 74% seen once. The sample was memory CD4+ T cells sorted from blood. Subset: CD45RA-negative fraction. The receptors shown here come from a man aged 30-40 years in good health.

The chain carries TRBV5-4 and TRBJ2-5, with 8 bases identical to TRBD1. This CDR3 region has 14 residues. The junction had 2 bases not matched to a gene; V was cut back by 0 bases and J by 4 bases. Germline V CDR1 and CDR2: SGHNT, YYREEE (reference sequence). The CDR3 DNA is TGTGCCAGCAGCTTGGCGGACAGGGCAGAGACCCAGTACTTC. Protein product: CASSLADRAETQYF.

The chain has TRBV6-1 and TRBJ2-5; maybe TRBD2 (5 bases). Looked up from germline, CDR1 is MNHNS and CDR2 is SASEGT. CDR3 size: 14 residues. The V and J ends lost 6 bases and 5 bases respectively, with 16 bases between them. The CDR3 protein is CASSEPGFLETQYF. CDR3 DNA sequence: TGTGCCAGCAGCGAACCGGGGTTTCTGGAGACCCAGTACTTC.

The chain recombines TRBV18 with TRBJ1-2; 7 nucleotides align to TRBD1. The germline V gene encodes CDR1 KGHSH and CDR2 LQKENI. The CDR3 covers 16 residues. V was clipped by 2 bases and J by 5 bases; unmatched bases: 11. CDR3 DNA sequence: TGTGCCAGCTCACCAGCAGGGATAGGGGGCCGGTATGGCTACACCTTC. The encoded protein is CASSPAGIGGRYGYTF.

This clone was counted a few times. The chain has TRBV14 and TRBJ1-2; 10 bases align to TRBD1. This CDR3 is built from 15 residues. V was clipped by 1 base and J by 4 bases; unmatched bases: 3. The germline CDR1 and CDR2 sequences are SGHDN and FVKESK. CDR3 residues: CASSQAGTGVYGYTF. The CDR3 DNA reads TGTGCCAGCAGCCAAGCCGGGACAGGGGTCTATGGCTACACCTTC.

The chain carries TRBV5-1 and TRBJ2-2, with D possibly being TRBD2 (6 bases). Trimming took 1 base from V and 6 from J, leaving 10 bases between them. Germline assignment: CDR1 SGHRS and CDR2 YFSETQ. This CDR3 is 14 amino acids long. The CDR3 loop reads CASSLTSGAGELFF. Here the CDR3 DNA reads TGCGCCAGCAGCTTGACTTCGGGAGCCGGGGAGCTGTTTTTT.

The rearrangement joins TRBV6-5 to TRBJ2-4; D not certain. Germline values: CDR1 MNHEY, CDR2 SVGAGI. V shed 4 bases and J shed 6 bases, with 16 bases lying between them. There are 15 residues in the CDR3. CDR3 DNA: TGTGCCAGCAGTTTTGGCCGGGTAGGCGGAAACATTCAGTACTTC. Amino acid sequence: CASSFGRVGGNIQYF.

J is TRBJ2-5 and V is TRBV5-6; TRBD2 matches at 15 bases. CDR1 is SGHDT, CDR2 YYEEEE, per germline. V lost 7 bases, J lost 5 bases, and 12 bases stayed unmatched. This CDR3 region has 17 residues. The CDR3 nucleotides read TGTGCCAGCGGAGATTGGACTAGCGGGAGGGTCCGGGAGACCCAGTACTTC. Encoded protein: CASGDWTSGRVRETQYF. Using reference TRBV5-6 and TRBJ2-5 for the parts outside the CDR3, the full variable domain is DAGVTQSPTHLIKTRGQQVTLRCSPKSGHDTVSWYQQALGQGPQFIFQYYEEEERQRGNFPDRFSGHQFPNYSSELNVNALLLGDSALYLCASGDWTSGRVRETQYFGPGTRLLVL.